These T cell receptor beta chains were read from a single sample in a study of blood T cells in healthy people across ages. One entry per CDR3 protein results from TCRdb running MiXCR on the 5' RACE reads. The repertoire has about 1,500,000 distinct CDR3 sequences, 40% to 50% of them found once; the top ten carry around 8%. Material: blood. These TCRs come from a woman under 30 in good health. CDR3s include the opening cysteine and the closing phenylalanine or tryptophan. The order of the fields is J gene, clone size, V gene, D gene, CDR3 DNA, CDR3 protein. D genes are given only for firm matches. The size field is filled for only some rows; it gives once, few, many or a size class.

>TRBJ2-4|few|TRBV12-3/TRBV12-4|-
TGTGCCAGCAGTTTAGGTTTTGGGACAAACATTCAGTACTTC
CASSLGFGTNIQYF
>TRBJ2-5|few|TRBV18|-
TGTGCCAGCTCACCAAAGGAACAAGAGACCCAGTACTTC
CASSPKEQETQYF
>TRBJ2-5|few|TRBV20-1|TRBD2
TGCAGTGCTAGTCAACTAGCGGAGTACCAAGAGACCCAGTACTTC
CSASQLAEYQETQYF
>TRBJ2-1|few|TRBV12-3/TRBV12-4|-
TGTGCCAGCCTGGGGGCGGATGAGCAGTTCTTC
CASLGADEQFF
>TRBJ2-7|-|TRBV20-1|-
TGCAGTGCTAGCCCGGGAGCGACCTACGAGCAGTACTTC
CSASPGATYEQYF
>TRBJ1-6|few|TRBV14|-
TGTGCCAGCAGCCAGGACCAGGGGTTCAATTCACCCCTCCACTTT
CASSQDQGFNSPLHF
>TRBJ1-6|-|TRBV20-1|-
TGCAGTGCTAAAAGAGGCGAGGATTTGGGTTCACCCCTCCACTTT
CSAKRGEDLGSPLHF
>TRBJ2-2|-|TRBV7-9|-
TGTGCCAGCACTCTCACGGACCACGGCGGGGAGCTGTTTTTT
CASTLTDHGGELFF
>TRBJ2-3|few|TRBV5-1|TRBD2
TGCGCCAGCAGCTTGCTAGCGGGGGCATCAGATACGCAGTATTTT
CASSLLAGASDTQYF
>TRBJ2-7|once|TRBV25-1|-
TGTGCCAGCAGTGAAGTACGATACGAGCAGTACTTC
CASSEVRYEQYF
>TRBJ2-6|few|TRBV20-1|-
TGCAGTGCTAGATCCTACCCGGGACGGACAAAGCCTGGGGCCAACGTCCTGACTTTC
CSARSYPGRTKPGANVLTF
>TRBJ2-5|-|TRBV30|-
TGTGCCTGGAGTGTACTGGGTGGGTTTAGGGAGACCCAGTACTTC
CAWSVLGGFRETQYF
>TRBJ2-4|few|TRBV7-8|-
TGTGCCAGCAGCTTATGGGCAGGGGAAGGAAACATTCAGTACTTC
CASSLWAGEGNIQYF
>TRBJ1-2|few|TRBV3-1|-
TGTGCCAGCAGCCAAGGGCAGGCCAGGGGCTACACCTTC
CASSQGQARGYTF
>TRBJ2-5|-|TRBV5-1|TRBD2
TGCGCCAGCAGCTTGGCGGCGGGGGGTAACCAAGAGACCCAGTACTTC
CASSLAAGGNQETQYF
>TRBJ2-1|-|TRBV24-1|-
TGTGCCACCAGTGATTTGGAGGGGGGGAACAATGAGCAGTTCTTC
CATSDLEGGNNEQFF
>TRBJ2-7|-|TRBV4-1|-
TGCGCCAGCAGCCAAGGAACAGGGCTTCCCTACGAGCAGTACTTC
CASSQGTGLPYEQYF
>TRBJ1-2|-|TRBV2|-
TGTGCCAGCAGCCCCAACACGGGTGGTGGCTATGGCTACACCTTC
CASSPNTGGGYGYTF
>TRBJ1-5|-|TRBV20-1|-
TGCAGTGCTCCCGGGGAGAAAGGGTTCGGAGCCCAGCATTTT
CSAPGEKGFGAQHF
>TRBJ1-2|few|TRBV4-1|-
TGCGCCAGCAGCCAACAATTGGACGAAAGGAACACCTTC
CASSQQLDERNTF
>TRBJ2-7|-|TRBV6-1|-
TGTGCCAGCAGTGAACCTGCGGGGGCGCCCTACGAGCAGTACTTC
CASSEPAGAPYEQYF
>TRBJ2-3|-|TRBV27|TRBD2
TGTGCCAGTAGTTTATTGCGGGGGGCAGGAGATACGCAGTATTTT
CASSLLRGAGDTQYF
>TRBJ1-6|few|TRBV2|-
TGTGCCGGAACCGGCCTCCTCCAGGCCTCACCCCTCCACTTT
CAGTGLLQASPLHF
>TRBJ2-2|-|TRBV5-5|-
TGTGCCAGCAGCAGGGACCCAGGTGGGTCGGGCACCGGGGAGCTGTTTTTT
CASSRDPGGSGTGELFF
>TRBJ2-7|-|TRBV7-6|TRBD1
TGTGCCAGCAGCTTAGAAACCGGGACAGGGACATACGAGCAGTACTTC
CASSLETGTGTYEQYF
>TRBJ2-7|once|TRBV6-5|-
TGTGCCAGCAGTTACTCGAAGGGAGGGGGCTACGAGCAGTACTTC
CASSYSKGGGYEQYF
>TRBJ2-1|-|TRBV11-2|TRBD1
TGTGCCAGCAGTCTTGGGACAGGGGCGGACAATGAGCAGTTCTTC
CASSLGTGADNEQFF
>TRBJ2-7|-|TRBV30|-
TGTGCCTGGAGTCCGGGGTACGAGCAGTACTTC
CAWSPGYEQYF
>TRBJ2-7|-|TRBV6-1|-
TGTGCCAGCAGGCCGCAAGCCCGACTAGTGGGACCCGATCAGACTTACGAGCAGTACTTC
CASRPQARLVGPDQTYEQYF
>TRBJ2-2|-|TRBV6-2/TRBV6-3|-
TGTGCCAGCAGTTATGGATACGCCGGGGAGCTGTTTTTT
CASSYGYAGELFF
>TRBJ1-2|-|TRBV2|TRBD1
TGTGCCAGCACTCAACAGGGGGGCTATGGCTACACCTTC
CASTQQGGYGYTF
>TRBJ2-1|once|TRBV12-5|TRBD2
TGTGCTAGTGGTTTGGAGTCGGGGGGGGCCTACAATGAGCAGTTCTTC
CASGLESGGAYNEQFF
>TRBJ2-7|few|TRBV2|-
TGTGCCAGCACCTACCTCGGCAGGGGGGGCTCCTACGAGCAGTACTTC
CASTYLGRGGSYEQYF
>TRBJ2-1|few|TRBV7-9|-
TGTGCCAGCAGCTCCGCATCCCGTGGGGGATTCTACAATGAGCAGTTCTTC
CASSSASRGGFYNEQFF
>TRBJ2-7|few|TRBV20-1|TRBD1
TGCAGTGCTAGCCTTACAGGGGAGCTCTACGAGCAGTACTTC
CSASLTGELYEQYF
>TRBJ2-1|few|TRBV4-1|TRBD2
TGCGCCAGCAGCCGCGATCTAGCGGGGGGGTACAATGAGCAGTTCTTC
CASSRDLAGGYNEQFF
>TRBJ2-5|-|TRBV9|TRBD1
TGTGCCAGCAGCGTAGAGGGGGCCCAAGAGACCCAGTACTTC
CASSVEGAQETQYF
>TRBJ1-1|-|TRBV7-2|-
TGTGCCAGCAAAAACGGCAGAGCGAACACTGAAGCTTTCTTT
CASKNGRANTEAFF
>TRBJ2-3|few|TRBV9|TRBD2
TGTGCCAGCAGCGCTATAGCGGGCGGGGGGTTTGGTACGCAGTATTTT
CASSAIAGGGFGTQYF
>TRBJ2-2|-|TRBV6-5|-
TGTGCCAGCATACGGGCGGAGAACACCGGGGAGCTGTTTTTT
CASIRAENTGELFF
>TRBJ1-2|once|TRBV12-3/TRBV12-4|TRBD1
TGTGCCAGCAGTTTTCTGGGACAGGACTATGGCTACACCTTC
CASSFLGQDYGYTF
>TRBJ2-6|-|TRBV15|-
TGTGCCACCAGCCCGGCCAACTCTGGGGCCAACGTCCTGACTTTC
CATSPANSGANVLTF
>TRBJ2-5|-|TRBV7-6|-
TGTGCCAGCAGCATAGGGATAGGGGGAGCGGGCGTGGACGAAGAGACCCAGTACTTC
CASSIGIGGAGVDEETQYF
>TRBJ2-7|-|TRBV10-3|-
TGTGCCATCACCCAGGGCCCCAATCCCTACGAGCAGTACTTC
CAITQGPNPYEQYF
>TRBJ2-3|few|TRBV7-2|-
TGTGCCAGCAGCGCCGCTGGGGGCTTCGCAGATACGCAGTATTTT
CASSAAGGFADTQYF
>TRBJ2-5|-|TRBV2|TRBD2
TGTGCCAGCAGTTCCAACCAGCGGGGAGAGACCCAGTACTTC
CASSSNQRGETQYF
>TRBJ2-7|-|TRBV5-1|TRBD2
TGCGCCAGCAGCCCAGGGACTACTCCGTACGAGCAGTACTTC
CASSPGTTPYEQYF
>TRBJ2-5|-|TRBV12-3/TRBV12-4|-
TGTGCCAGCAGCCTAGGGGGGGGCGCCTGGCAAGAGACCCAGTACTTC
CASSLGGGAWQETQYF
>TRBJ2-6|-|TRBV20-1|TRBD1
TGCAGTGCGACCGGACAGGGAACTCTTTCTGGGGCCAACGTCCTGACTTTC
CSATGQGTLSGANVLTF
>TRBJ2-7|-|TRBV6-5|-
TGTGCCAGCAGTTACGGGACCAGCGGTCGTTCTCGTGAGCAGTACTTC
CASSYGTSGRSREQYF
>TRBJ2-7|few|TRBV7-9|-
TGTGCCAGCAGCCTTCCGGGACGAGCGGCCACCTACGAGCAGTACTTC
CASSLPGRAATYEQYF
>TRBJ2-3|-|TRBV5-8|TRBD1
TGTGCCAGCAGCGGACCGGGACAGGGAAGATACACAGATACGCAGTATTTT
CASSGPGQGRYTDTQYF
>TRBJ2-4|-|TRBV12-3/TRBV12-4|-
TGTGCCAGCAGCCTTGGGGACCACCCTGGGAATGAGCAGTACTTC
CASSLGDHPGNEQYF
>TRBJ2-1|-|TRBV6-6|-
TGTGCCAGCAGTTACAGGGACGGGAGGCAGTTCTTC
CASSYRDGRQFF
>TRBJ2-7|-|TRBV9|TRBD1
TGTGCCAGCAGCAAAGGCGGGACAGGGCTCTACGAGCAGTACTTC
CASSKGGTGLYEQYF
>TRBJ2-2|once|TRBV19|TRBD2
TGTGCCAGTAGTATGCGGGAGAGCACCGGGGAGCTGTTTTTT
CASSMRESTGELFF
>TRBJ2-7|few|TRBV7-2|TRBD2
TGTGCCAGCAGCTACGACCCCGGGACTAGCGGGAGGTTTCGGCACGAGCAGTACTTC
CASSYDPGTSGRFRHEQYF
>TRBJ2-1|-|TRBV14|-
TGTGTCAGCAGCCCTTCGACAGGGAGGAAGTACAATGAGCAGTTCTTC
CVSSPSTGRKYNEQFF
>TRBJ2-7|once|TRBV19|TRBD2
TGTGCCAGTAGTATAACCGGGACTAGCGGCTACGAGCAGTACTTC
CASSITGTSGYEQYF